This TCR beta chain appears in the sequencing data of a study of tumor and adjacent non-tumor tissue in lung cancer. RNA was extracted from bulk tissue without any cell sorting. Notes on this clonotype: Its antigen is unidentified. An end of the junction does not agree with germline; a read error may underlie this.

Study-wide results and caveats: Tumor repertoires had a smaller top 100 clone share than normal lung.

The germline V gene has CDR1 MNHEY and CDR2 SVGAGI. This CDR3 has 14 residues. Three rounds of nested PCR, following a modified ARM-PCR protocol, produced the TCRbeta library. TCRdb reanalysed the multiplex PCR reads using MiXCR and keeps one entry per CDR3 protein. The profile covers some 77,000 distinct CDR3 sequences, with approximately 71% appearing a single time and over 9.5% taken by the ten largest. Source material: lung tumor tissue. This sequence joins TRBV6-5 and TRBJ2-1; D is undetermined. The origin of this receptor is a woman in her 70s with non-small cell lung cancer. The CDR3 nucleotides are TGTGCCAACAGACGTTATTACCTGGAGAATGAGCAGTCCTTC. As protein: CANRRYYLENEQSF.